Following are 3 T cell receptor beta chains from one sample sequenced in a study of T-cell memory formation after mild COVID-19. TCRdb recomputed calls from the 5' RACE reads with MiXCR, one row per CDR3 protein. The sample lists about 240,000 distinct CDR3 sequences, 8.5% to 9.5% occurring once. The sequencing sample was made of PBMCs or a T cell subset sorted from them (not recorded which). These receptors all come from a man between 18 and 29 years old who had mild COVID-19 (a few samples of this study predate the infection). Cell type and time point are not known.

The sample holds a few counts of this clonotype. CDR3 in amino acids: CASSSRGGGTDTQYF. The CDR3, as DNA: TGTGCCAGCAGTTCGCGGGGAGGGGGCACAGATACGCAGTATTTT. The gene calls are TRBV28 and TRBJ2-3; 7 bases agree with TRBD2. The CDR3 spans 15 residues. Germline V gives CDR1 MDHEN, CDR2 SYDVKM. V lost 4 bases, J lost 1 base, and 5 bases stayed unmatched.

The CDR3: CASSLRSAGGSPDTQYF. CDR3 bases: TGTGCCAGCAGCTTACGGAGTGCGGGGGGATCGCCAGATACGCAGTATTTT. The chain couples TRBV7-2 to TRBJ2-3, with TRBD2 matching over 8 bases. The CDR3 is made up of 17 amino acids. Germline V lookup: CDR1 SGHTA, CDR2 FQGNSA. With V trimmed by 2 bases and J by 4 bases, 11 bases remained unmatched.

The chain carries TRBV7-6 and TRBJ2-5, with 7 bases lining up with TRBD1. Per the germline V gene, CDR1 is SGHVS and CDR2 is FNYEAQ. Unmatched junction bases numbered 11, after V lost 5 bases and J lost 5 bases. There are 15 residues in the CDR3. The CDR3 DNA reads TGTGCCAGCAGCCGGAAGACAGGGTTGGGGGAGACCCAGTACTTC. Translation: CASSRKTGLGETQYF.